The next 28 T cell receptor beta chains were all read from a single sample in a study of OX40 agonist ivuxolimab in advanced cancers. TCRdb's table, derived via immunoSEQ multiplex PCR, lists solely in-frame clones and lacks some. Of 70,000 to 100,000 clones listed, approximately 81% were seen once; the top ten hold 0.95% to 1.3%. The sequencing used CD4+ or CD8+ T cells sorted from blood, collected in a trial of the OX40 agonist ivuxolimab. Receptors originate from an adult with an advanced solid tumor such as melanoma, head and neck, liver or kidney cancer.

The CDR3 spells CASAWGQNFNYNEQFF. Here the CDR3 DNA reads TGCGCCAGCGCTTGGGGACAGAATTTCAACTACAATGAGCAGTTCTTC. The gene calls are TRBV4-3 and TRBJ2-1; 7 bases are a match to TRBD1. With 8 bases clipped from V and 3 bases from J, the junction kept 13 bases outside the gene matches. Germline lookup yields CDR1 LGHNA and CDR2 YSLEER. CDR3 length equals 16 residues.

This clone was detected once. This rearrangement joins TRBV10-2 to TRBJ2-5, with D tentatively TRBD2 (6 bases). V dropped 2 bases and J dropped 3 bases, with 16 bases sitting between them. The CDR3 has 16 residues. CDR1 is WSHSY and CDR2 is SAAADI in the germline V gene. The CDR3 loop reads CASSEGGNGREETQYF. The CDR3 DNA reads as TGCGCCAGCAGTGAGGGAGGGAACGGGCGAGAAGAGACCCAGTACTTC.

The chain recombines TRBV19 with TRBJ1-1; 12 bases are a match to TRBD1. Germline loops: CDR1 LNHDA, CDR2 SQIVND (reference sequence). The CDR3 contains 13 residues. Trimming took 6 bases from V and 10 from J; bases not matched to a gene: 6. Written as DNA, the CDR3 is TGTGCCAGTAGCCCTGGGACAGGGGGCCGAGCTTTCTTT. Translation: CASSPGTGGRAFF.

This chain links TRBV5-1 with TRBJ2-5, with D tentatively TRBD1 (6 bases). Trimming left V 2 bases short and J 3 bases short, with 14 bases between. Per germline, CDR1 SGHRS and CDR2 YFSETQ. The CDR3 length is 15 residues. The CDR3 sequence: CASSLGRGTKETQYF. The CDR3 DNA is TGCGCCAGCAGCTTAGGCAGGGGAACGAAAGAGACCCAGTACTTC.

The V gene is TRBV7-2, the J gene TRBJ2-7; 10 positions agree with TRBD2. This CDR3 has 14 residues. Trimming cost V 1 base and J 3 bases; bases outside gene matches: 0. Germline V gene lookup returns CDR1 SGHTA and CDR2 FQGNSA. CDR3 coding DNA: TGTGCCAGCAGCTTAGAGCGGGGGGGCTACGAGCAGTACGTC. The encoded protein is CASSLERGGYEQYV.

The chain recombines TRBV10-3 with TRBJ1-4; no definite D call. The germline CDR1 and CDR2 sequences are ENHRY and SYGVKD. This CDR3 comprises 14 residues. Trimming took off 2 bases at V and 7 bases at J, with 11 bases between the two ends. The CDR3 sequence: CAISEGRPVEKLFF. In nucleotides, the CDR3 is TGTGCCATCAGTGAGGGCCGCCCGGTTGAAAAACTGTTTTTT.

The chain recombines TRBV6-5 with TRBJ2-7; 8 positions agree with TRBD1. In germline, CDR1 is MNHEY, CDR2 SVGAGI. The CDR3 consists of 16 residues. V lost 0 bases and J lost 5; bases outside the gene matches: 9. The CDR3 loop reads CASSYSGTGGMHEQYF. The CDR3 nucleotides are TGTGCCAGCAGTTACTCTGGGACAGGAGGGATGCACGAGCAGTACTTC.

The V call is TRBV7-6, the J call TRBJ2-3; TRBD2 matches 11 bases. The CDR3 is made up of 15 amino acids. J lost 7 bases, V lost 1 base, and 4 bases had no gene match. Per the germline V gene, CDR1 is SGHVS and CDR2 is FNYEAQ. CDR3 sequence (DNA): TGTGCCAGCAGCTTAGTAGCGGGGGGGCCGCATACGCAGTATTTT. Protein: CASSLVAGGPHTQYF.

The V gene is TRBV20-1, the J gene TRBJ2-3; D is unresolved. V was clipped by 7 bases and J by 4 bases, with 9 bases between them. The CDR3 is 11 amino acids. Looked up from germline, CDR1 is DFQATT and CDR2 is SNEGSKA (reference sequence). CDR3 in DNA: TGCAGTGTGGGCAGCGCAGATACGCAGTATTTT. Its translation is CSVGSADTQYF.

This chain joins TRBV4-1 and TRBJ1-2; unclear D gene. CDR3 length equals 14 residues. Between the trimmed V and J ends, which lost 3 bases and 2 bases, there was a span of 10 bases. Germline loops: CDR1 MGHRA, CDR2 YSYEKL. The CDR3 DNA reads as TGCGCCAGCAGCCACGCTACTTCAAACTATGGCTACACCTTC. Protein product: CASSHATSNYGYTF.

The gene calls are TRBV18 and TRBJ1-6; D may be TRBD1 (5 bases). The CDR3 extends over 16 amino acids. Germline lookup yields CDR1 KGHSH and CDR2 LQKENI. The V and J ends lost 4 bases and 2 bases respectively, with 12 bases between them. The CDR3 bases are TGTGCCAGCTCACTCAGGGATATCACCTATAATTCACCCCTCCACTTT. This sequence encodes CASSLRDITYNSPLHF.

This chain connects TRBV27 to TRBJ2-6; no firm D call. Deletions cut 5 bases from V and 0 bases from J, with 14 bases between. This CDR3 contains 17 residues. Germline CDR1 is MNHEY and CDR2 is SMNVEV (reference sequence). Here the CDR3 DNA reads TGTGCCAGCAGTAACCTTGATCGTTTCTCTGGGGCCAACGTCCTGACTTTC. This codes for CASSNLDRFSGANVLTF.

The CDR3 reads CAISPGTESNEKLFF. As DNA, the CDR3 is TGTGCCATCAGTCCCGGGACTGAATCAAATGAAAAACTGTTTTTT. This chain connects TRBV10-3 to TRBJ1-4, with D maybe TRBD1 (5 bases). V shed 5 bases and J shed 5 bases, with 15 bases lying between them. Germline V gene sequence: CDR1 ENHRY, CDR2 SYGVKD. The CDR3 contains 15 residues.

The chain links TRBV7-3 to TRBJ1-2, with TRBD1 identical over 10 bases. This CDR3 is 19 amino acids long. V shed 2 bases and J 1 base; nucleotides not matched to a gene: 13. The germline V gene has CDR1 SGHTA and CDR2 FQGTGA. The CDR3 DNA sequence: TGTGCCAGCAGCTTAGTTTGGTCCAGGACAGGGGGAGTTAACTATGGCTACACCTTC. Protein product: CASSLVWSRTGGVNYGYTF.

The chain has TRBV5-4 and TRBJ2-3; D tentatively fits TRBD1 or TRBD2 (5 bases each). Germline V gene lookup returns CDR1 SGHNT and CDR2 YYREEE (reference sequence). Trimming took 4 bases from V and 0 from J, leaving 15 bases between them. The CDR3 runs 16 residues. CDR3 DNA: TGTGCCAGCAGCCGGGACGGCTTCGCTAGCACAGATACGCAGTATTTT. It specifies CASSRDGFASTDTQYF. The full variable domain, rest sourced from reference TRBV5-4 and TRBJ2-3, is ETGVTQSPTHLIKTRGQQVTLRCSSQSGHNTVSWYQQALGQGPQFIFQYYREEENGRGNFPPRFSGLQFPNYSSELNVNALELDDSALYLCASSRDGFASTDTQYFGPGTRLTVL.

The J gene is TRBJ2-2, the V gene TRBV2; D is ambiguous. Germline V gene data show CDR1 as SNHLY and CDR2 as FYNNEI. Trimming left V 6 bases short and J 0 bases short, with 11 bases between. The CDR3 sequence is 15 residues long. CDR3 DNA: TGTGCCAGCAGCTCCGGGCCACCGAACACCGGGGAGCTGTTTTTT. It is translated as CASSSGPPNTGELFF.

The chain joins TRBV5-4 to TRBJ2-3, with 9 bases matching TRBD2. CDR3 size: 15 residues. Germline V lookup: CDR1 SGHNT, CDR2 YYREEE (reference sequence). V dropped 7 bases and J dropped 2; count of bases not matched to a gene: 8. The CDR3 is CASFPTSGFTDTQYF. CDR3 DNA sequence: TGTGCCAGCTTTCCGACTAGCGGCTTCACAGATACGCAGTATTTT.

The rearrangement links TRBV7-9 to TRBJ1-1; D gene unclear. Trimming cost V 3 bases and J 0 bases, with 8 bases left between them. The CDR3 consists of 14 residues. Germline values: CDR1 SEHNR, CDR2 FQNEAQ (reference sequence). DNA of the CDR3: TGTGCCAGCAGCTTTACTGCCTTGAACACTGAAGCTTTCTTT. Protein: CASSFTALNTEAFF.

The chain has TRBV11-3 and TRBJ2-5; 7 bases agree with TRBD2. Losses at the gene ends were 7 bases for V and 3 bases for J; bases not matched to a gene: 8. The CDR3 contains 14 residues. Germline assignment: CDR1 SGHNT and CDR2 YENEEA. The DNA for the CDR3 is TGTGCCAGCACCCCTTCCGGGGGGAAAGAGACCCAGTACTTC. The encoded protein is CASTPSGGKETQYF.

This clone was counted only a few times. The chain joins TRBV30 to TRBJ1-5; 9 positions match TRBD1. J gave up 1 base and V 5 bases, and 3 bases lay outside the gene matches. Germline V gives CDR1 GTSNPN, CDR2 SVGIG (reference sequence). This CDR3 region has 14 residues. The CDR3 is CAWGTGKSNQPQHF. The CDR3 DNA is TGTGCCTGGGGGACAGGGAAGAGCAATCAGCCCCAGCATTTT.

V usage is TRBV5-5 and J usage is TRBJ1-2; the D gene is possibly TRBD1 (6 bases). The CDR3 consists of 14 residues. The V end lost 2 bases, the J end lost 6 bases, and 14 bases lay between the germline ends. Germline V gives CDR1 SGHKS, CDR2 YYEKEE (reference sequence). The CDR3 sequence: CASSLTDGGNGYTF. Written as DNA, the CDR3 is TGTGCCAGCAGCTTAACGGACGGGGGCAATGGCTACACCTTC.

The chain has TRBV7-2 and TRBJ1-5, with unresolved D. The CDR3 is 13 amino acids. V lost 6 bases to trimming and J lost 2 bases, with 8 bases between them. CDR1 is SGHTA and CDR2 is FQGNSA in the germline V gene. The DNA of the CDR3 is TGTGCCAGCAGTATTTCAGGCAATCAGCCCCAGCATTTT. Translation gives CASSISGNQPQHF.

This chain links TRBV27 with TRBJ1-6, with no clear D. V lost 3 bases and J lost 1, with 16 bases in between. The CDR3 sequence is 18 residues long. Germline V gives CDR1 MNHEY, CDR2 SMNVEV (reference sequence). DNA of the CDR3: TGTGCCAGCAGTTTCCAACCCCCCACCGGGTCCTATAATTCACCCCTCCACTTT. Amino acid sequence: CASSFQPPTGSYNSPLHF.

The chain carries TRBV5-1 and TRBJ2-1, with D possibly TRBD1 on 6 matching bases. Germline V lookup: CDR1 SGHRS, CDR2 YFSETQ. The length of the CDR3 is 13 residues. V was pared by 4 bases and J by 4 bases, with 9 bases between. The CDR3 sequence: CASSPTGYNEQFF. The CDR3 nucleotides are TGCGCCAGCAGCCCTACAGGGTACAATGAGCAGTTCTTC.

This clone was detected only a few times. This rearrangement joins TRBV4-3 to TRBJ2-1, with TRBD2 matching over 14 bases. The CDR3 is 20 residues long. The V gene's germline CDR1 is LGHNA and CDR2 YSLEER. Losses at the gene ends were 0 bases for V and 3 bases for J; bases not matched to a gene: 10. CDR3 residues: CASSQEGRGLAGGLYNEQFF. CDR3 coding DNA: TGCGCCAGCAGCCAAGAGGGGCGTGGACTAGCGGGGGGACTCTACAATGAGCAGTTCTTC.

The CDR3 region is CASSLGHVYGYTF. DNA for the CDR3: TGTGCCAGCAGTCTCGGACACGTCTATGGCTACACCTTC. This chain joins TRBV6-5 and TRBJ1-2; tentative D call: TRBD1 (5 bases). CDR3 size: 13 residues. The V gene's germline CDR1 is MNHEY and CDR2 SVGAGI. The V and J ends lost 5 bases and 4 bases respectively, with 11 bases between them.

This chain uses TRBV30 with TRBJ1-5, with TRBD1 matching 10 bases. The CDR3 totals 15 residues. V dropped 2 bases and J dropped 1; count of bases not matched to a gene: 2. Looked up from germline, CDR1 is GTSNPN and CDR2 is SVGIG (reference sequence). The CDR3 DNA sequence: TGTGCCTGGAGTTGGACAGGGGGGAGCAATCAGCCCCAGCATTTT. This translates into CAWSWTGGSNQPQHF.

The rearrangement joins TRBV7-9 to TRBJ1-5, with a tentative D call TRBD1 (5 bases). V lost 0 bases and J lost 1, with 13 bases in between. CDR1 and CDR2 (germline): SEHNR, FQNEAQ (reference sequence). The CDR3 is made up of 17 amino acids. For the CDR3, the DNA is TGTGCCAGCAGCTTAGCCCAGGGTTTAGGGAGCAATCAGCCCCAGCATTTT. This gives the protein CASSLAQGLGSNQPQHF.